This TCR beta chain was documented in a study of T cells in pancreatic ductal adenocarcinoma. Germline-derived CDR1 and CDR2 are SQVTM and ANQGSEA. The CDR3 length is 14 residues. Selected pancreatic ductal adenocarcinoma patients had undergone surgery without neoadjuvant therapy. Method: immunoSEQ multiplex PCR; TCRdb's copy keeps in-frame clones and lacks some. The profile shows over 7,500 clones, roughly nine tenths of them singletons. V is TRBV29-1 and J is TRBJ2-6; 10 bases align to TRBD1. This TCR was recovered from a human donor with pancreatic ductal adenocarcinoma. Sequencing was carried out using PBMCs. CDR3 sequence reads: CGRDRGSGANVLTF. CDR3 DNA: TGCGGAAGGGACAGGGGCTCTGGGGCCAACGTCCTGACTTTC.